Presented here are 28 T cell receptor beta chains from one specimen sequenced in a study of cytomegalovirus exposure and HLA in healthy donors. A multiplex PCR was run with 60 Vbeta primers and 13 Jbeta primers. Produced via immunoSEQ multiplex PCR; TCRdb's table is partial and in-frame only. This table holds over 150,000 clones, around 86% found once. Material for sequencing was PBMCs. All receptors derive from a man between 50 and 59 years old in good health and CMV-seronegative.

The J gene is TRBJ1-1, the V gene TRBV7-3; 7 nucleotides align to TRBD1. The CDR3 is made up of 14 amino acids. Germline values: CDR1 SGHTA, CDR2 FQGTGA. Losses at the gene ends were 5 bases for V and 5 bases for J; bases not matched to a gene: 8. This CDR3 is CASSPRQGSTEAFF. In DNA form, the CDR3 reads TGTGCCAGCAGCCCCAGACAGGGTTCGACTGAAGCTTTCTTT. The variable domain in full, with the rest retrieved from reference TRBV7-3 and TRBJ1-1, is GAGVSQTPSNKVTEKGKYVELRCDPISGHTALYWYRQSLGQGPEFLIYFQGTGAADDSGLPNDRFFAVRPEGSVSTLKIQRTERGDSAVYLCASSPRQGSTEAFFGQGTRLTVV.

The chain carries TRBV19 and TRBJ1-1; D not certain. The CDR3 contains 16 residues. V lost 3 bases and J 1 base, leaving 15 bases between the germline ends. Looked up from germline, CDR1 is LNHDA and CDR2 is SQIVND (reference sequence). The CDR3 protein is CASSIIPAGSNTEAFF. The CDR3 DNA reads TGTGCCAGTAGTATCATCCCCGCCGGTTCGAACACTGAAGCTTTCTTT.

The V call is TRBV28, the J call TRBJ2-3; 7 bases align to TRBD1. With 5 bases clipped from V and 3 bases from J, the junction kept 14 bases outside the gene matches. The CDR3 is 17 residues long. Germline V gene data show CDR1 as MDHEN and CDR2 as SYDVKM. CDR3 protein: CASSPYATGTDTDTQYF. In DNA, the CDR3 is TGTGCCAGCAGTCCCTATGCAACCGGGACAGATACAGATACGCAGTATTTT.

J is TRBJ1-2 and V is TRBV9; the match to TRBD1 covers 9 bases. The CDR3 has 14 amino acids. J gave up 4 bases and V 4 bases, and 5 bases lay outside the gene matches. Germline V gives CDR1 SGDLS, CDR2 YYNGEE. The CDR3 bases are TGTGCCAGCAGCACTCCGGGACAGGGCTATGGCTACACCTTC. This encodes CASSTPGQGYGYTF.

J is TRBJ1-4 and V is TRBV7-2, with TRBD1 matching over 9 bases. After removal of 4 bases from V and 7 bases from J, the junction contained 4 bases not matched to a gene. From germline, CDR1 is SGHTA and CDR2 FQGNSA. The CDR3 has 14 amino acids. The CDR3 region is CASSYRGRGEKLFF. In DNA, the CDR3 is TGTGCCAGCAGCTACAGGGGGCGCGGTGAAAAACTGTTTTTT. Full variable domain (remainder filled in from reference TRBV7-2 and TRBJ1-4): GAGVSQSPSNKVTEKGKDVELRCDPISGHTALYWYRQSLGQGLEFLIYFQGNSAPDKSGLPSDRFSAERTGGSVSTLTIQRTQQEDSAVYLCASSYRGRGEKLFFGSGTQLSVL.

The chain has TRBV12-5 and TRBJ1-1; D ambiguous. CDR3 length: 17 amino acids. V dropped 3 bases and J dropped 1 base, with 18 bases sitting between them. From germline, CDR1 is LGHNT and CDR2 FRNRAP. CDR3 in amino acids: CASGFSPAQDSNTEAFF. The CDR3 DNA is TGTGCTAGTGGTTTCTCCCCGGCCCAGGATTCGAACACTGAAGCTTTCTTT.

The chain is built from TRBV10-2 and TRBJ2-3, with D perhaps TRBD1 (5 bases). Trimming left V 6 bases short and J 0 bases short, with 10 bases between. This CDR3 region has 14 residues. Germline values: CDR1 WSHSY, CDR2 SAAADI. The CDR3 nucleotides are TGCGCCAGCAGGGACACTTCTAGCACAGATACGCAGTATTTT. Translation gives CASRDTSSTDTQYF.

This clone was counted a single time. The chain carries TRBV7-9 and TRBJ1-1; 7 bases match TRBD1. Germline-derived CDR1 and CDR2 are SEHNR and FQNEAQ (reference sequence). V gave up 2 bases and J gave up 5 bases; unmatched junction bases: 8. This CDR3 contains 15 residues. In DNA, the CDR3 is TGTGCCAGCAGCTTACAACAGGGGAAAGGGACTGAAGCTTTCTTT. Translating it yields CASSLQQGKGTEAFF.

This clone was observed a single time. V usage is TRBV2 and J usage is TRBJ2-7; the D gene is possibly TRBD2 (6 bases). V gave up 4 bases and J gave up 0 bases, with 10 bases separating them. The CDR3 loop spans 14 amino acids. Per germline, CDR1 SNHLY and CDR2 FYNNEI. For the CDR3, the DNA is TGTGCCAGCAGTGTTCGGGGGAGCTCCTACGAGCAGTACTTC. Its protein product is CASSVRGSSYEQYF.

The chain employs TRBV28 and TRBJ1-5, with D perhaps matching TRBD1 (6 bases). The CDR3 runs to 13 residues. Trimming pared 6 bases from V and 3 bases from J, leaving 9 bases between. Germline assignment: CDR1 MDHEN and CDR2 SYDVKM. The CDR3: CASSGQFNQPQHF. CDR3 DNA: TGTGCCAGCAGCGGACAGTTCAATCAGCCCCAGCATTTT.

This rearrangement joins TRBV5-1 to TRBJ1-3, with D maybe TRBD1 (5 bases). With 4 bases removed from V and 4 bases from J, the gap between germline ends came to 18 bases. Germline loops: CDR1 SGHRS, CDR2 YFSETQ. The CDR3 length is 16 residues. The CDR3 loop reads CASSRVGGSGGNTIYF. Here the CDR3 DNA reads TGCGCCAGCAGCCGGGTCGGGGGAAGTGGAGGAAACACCATATATTTT.

The rearrangement joins TRBV7-9 to TRBJ1-3; D perhaps matches TRBD1 (6 bases). Per the germline V gene, CDR1 is SEHNR and CDR2 is FQNEAQ (reference sequence). The CDR3 runs to 16 residues. V was shortened by 4 bases and J by 5 bases, with 18 bases between the two germline ends. CDR3 in amino acids: CASSYGTNVPRNTIYF. Written as DNA, the CDR3 is TGTGCCAGCAGCTACGGGACAAATGTTCCCAGAAACACCATATATTTT.

The chain employs TRBV19 and TRBJ2-7; perhaps TRBD2 as D (5 bases). The CDR3 is 13 amino acids. Germline V gene data show CDR1 as LNHDA and CDR2 as SQIVND (reference sequence). V was shortened by 5 bases and J by 2 bases, with 10 bases between the two germline ends. Here the CDR3 DNA reads TGTGCCAGTAGTTTGTCCGGGGCCTACGAGCAGTACTTC. It translates to CASSLSGAYEQYF. The full variable domain, its missing parts supplied by reference TRBV19 and TRBJ2-7, is DGGITQSPKYLFRKEGQNVTLSCEQNLNHDAMYWYRQDPGQGLRLIYYSQIVNDFQKGDIAEGYSVSREKKESFPLTVTSAQKNPTAFYLCASSLSGAYEQYFGPGTRLTVT.

This clone came up a few times. The chain joins TRBV9 to TRBJ1-1; the D is unclear. Germline CDR1 reads SGDLS; CDR2 reads YYNGEE. The CDR3 consists of 13 residues. V dropped 0 bases and J dropped 4 bases, with 7 bases sitting between them. The CDR3: CASSVARGTEAFF. The DNA for the CDR3 is TGTGCCAGCAGCGTAGCTCGCGGCACTGAAGCTTTCTTT.

The chain recombines TRBV4-3 with TRBJ2-2, with 9 bases matching TRBD2. V trimming: 1 base; J trimming: 6 bases; junction bases outside the gene matches: 6. The CDR3 covers 16 residues. In germline, CDR1 is LGHNA, CDR2 YSLEER. The CDR3 DNA reads as TGCGCCAGCAGCCAAGCCCAGCGGGAGGTCCCCGGGGAGCTGTTTTTT. This translates into CASSQAQREVPGELFF.

V gene TRBV10-3 combines with J gene TRBJ2-4, with D possibly matching TRBD1 (6 bases). V was cut by 1 base and J by 1 base, with 11 bases left in between. Germline loops: CDR1 ENHRY, CDR2 SYGVKD. The CDR3 is 16 residues long. CDR3 loop: CAISELQGTAKNIQYF. CDR3 bases: TGTGCCATCAGTGAGTTACAGGGAACCGCCAAAAACATTCAGTACTTC.

V gene TRBV7-2 combines with J gene TRBJ2-7; 10 nucleotides agree with TRBD1. Germline V gene sequence: CDR1 SGHTA, CDR2 FQGNSA. This CDR3 is built from 14 residues. Trimming cost V 6 bases and J 4 bases; bases outside gene matches: 6. The CDR3 sequence is CASSSDRGRYEQYF. The CDR3 DNA follows: TGTGCCAGCAGTTCAGACAGGGGGCGATACGAGCAGTACTTC.

A remark on this clone: Mismatch with germline at one junction end may stem from a read error. This sequence joins TRBV7-9 and TRBJ1-1, with no clear D. The CDR3 is 13 residues long. Germline V gene lookup returns CDR1 SEHNR and CDR2 FQNEAQ (reference sequence). CDR3 loop: CSSTHGVNTEAFF. The CDR3 bases are TGTTCCAGCACCCACGGTGTTAACACTGAAGCTTTCTTT.

This clone was seen a few times. The chain combines TRBV6-1 with TRBJ1-5; the D gene is possibly TRBD1 (6 bases). This CDR3 is built from 13 residues. Germline CDR1 is MNHNS and CDR2 is SASEGT. Trimming took off 6 bases at V and 7 bases at J, with 13 bases between the two ends. As DNA, the CDR3 is TGTGCCAGCAGGGTGCAGGGGAGCCAGCCCCAGCATTTT. It encodes CASRVQGSQPQHF.

The chain is built from TRBV6-6 and TRBJ1-5; TRBD1 aligns across 8 bases. CDR1 is MNHNY and CDR2 is SVGAGI in the germline V gene (reference sequence). V shed 6 bases and J 7 bases; nucleotides not matched to a gene: 11. This CDR3 contains 15 residues. The CDR3 DNA reads as TGTGCCAGCAGGGCGGGACAGGCGATTTCCCAGCCCCAGCATTTT. Protein: CASRAGQAISQPQHF.

V gene TRBV4-3 combines with J gene TRBJ2-2, with TRBD2 identical over 10 bases. The CDR3 runs to 18 residues. The J segment lost 3 bases and the V segment lost 0 bases, leaving 7 bases of the junction unmatched. The germline V gene encodes CDR1 LGHNA and CDR2 YSLEER. The CDR3 bases are TGCGCCAGCAGCCAAGAAGCTAGCGGGGGCGACTACACCGGGGAGCTGTTTTTT. Protein: CASSQEASGGDYTGELFF.

This clone was observed once. The chain combines TRBV18 with TRBJ2-5; 11 nucleotides match TRBD2. The J segment lost 3 bases and the V segment lost 0 bases, leaving 3 bases of the junction unmatched. The CDR3 is 16 residues long. Germline V gene data show CDR1 as KGHSH and CDR2 as LQKENI. The CDR3 nucleotides read TGTGCCAGCTCACCACCGGGACTAGCGGATAAAGAGACCCAGTACTTC. Encoded protein: CASSPPGLADKETQYF.

V and J are TRBV7-2 and TRBJ2-1; D is ambiguous. The CDR3 extends over 14 amino acids. V lost 1 base to trimming and J lost 10 bases, with 14 bases between them. Germline V gene lookup returns CDR1 SGHTA and CDR2 FQGNSA. The DNA of the CDR3 is TGTGCCAGCAGCTTAGGCGGTACAATGAAGGAGCAGTTCTTC. Its translation: CASSLGGTMKEQFF.

V gene TRBV5-5 combines with J gene TRBJ1-1; maybe TRBD1 (6 bases). V was pared by 4 bases and J by 4 bases, with 14 bases between. CDR3 length: 14 amino acids. Germline CDR1 reads SGHKS; CDR2 reads YYEKEE (reference sequence). CDR3 in amino acids: CASSDGTIGTEAFF. In DNA form, the CDR3 reads TGTGCCAGCAGCGACGGGACAATAGGCACTGAAGCTTTCTTT. The full variable domain, with the rest looked up from reference TRBV5-5 and TRBJ1-1, is DAGVTQSPTHLIKTRGQQVTLRCSPISGHKSVSWYQQVLGQGPQFIFQYYEKEERGRGNFPDRFSARQFPNYSSELNVNALLLGDSALYLCASSDGTIGTEAFFGQGTRLTVV.

The J gene is TRBJ1-2, the V gene TRBV7-2; 9 nucleotides agree with TRBD1. CDR3 length: 16 amino acids. The germline V gene has CDR1 SGHTA and CDR2 FQGNSA. V shed 1 base, J shed 2 bases, and the junction held 5 bases outside the gene matches. As DNA, the CDR3 is TGTGCCAGCAGCTTAGTGGGACAGGGTGCAAACTATGGCTACACCTTC. The encoded protein is CASSLVGQGANYGYTF.

The chain recombines TRBV18 with TRBJ2-7, with TRBD1 matching over 10 bases. Unmatched junction bases numbered 2, after V lost 4 bases and J lost 2 bases. The CDR3 covers 14 residues. From germline, CDR1 is KGHSH and CDR2 LQKENI. CDR3 coding DNA: TGTGCCAGCTCACGGGACAGGGGTACCTACGAGCAGTACTTC. Protein sequence: CASSRDRGTYEQYF. Complete variable domain (other parts from reference TRBV18 and TRBJ2-7): NAGVMQNPRHLVRRRGQEARLRCSPMKGHSHVYWYRQLPEEGLKFMVYLQKENIIDESGMPKERFSAEFPKEGPSILRIQQVVRGDSAAYFCASSRDRGTYEQYFGPGTRLTVT.

In its sample, this clone was seen once. The gene calls are TRBV5-1 and TRBJ1-3; D unclear. Between the trimmed V and J ends, which lost 4 bases and 4 bases, there was a span of 18 bases. CDR1 is SGHRS, CDR2 YFSETQ, per germline. The CDR3 extends over 16 amino acids. The CDR3 reads CASSALGSGSGNTIYF. Written as DNA, the CDR3 is TGCGCCAGCAGCGCCCTCGGGAGTGGTTCCGGAAACACCATATATTTT.

The gene calls are TRBV7-2 and TRBJ1-2; 7 bases line up with TRBD1. The V gene end was trimmed by 5 bases and the J gene end by 8 bases; junction bases not matched to a gene: 14. The CDR3 contains 15 residues. Germline CDR1 reads SGHTA; CDR2 reads FQGNSA. CDR3 residues: CASSPEGRGLGGYTF. CDR3 DNA: TGTGCCAGCAGCCCCGAAGGTAGGGGGCTTGGGGGCTACACCTTC.